This TCR beta chain stems from a study of pediatric ulcerative colitis. TCRdb's copy holds only in-frame clones and misses some; the assay was immunoSEQ multiplex PCR. In the table there are over 45,000 clones, 60% to 85% of which are singletons. This clone was counted between two and nine times. The rectum was sampled with one to two pinch biopsies at colonoscopy. This CDR3 has 14 amino acids. Deletions cut 4 bases from V and 6 bases from J, with 13 bases between. Germline V gene lookup returns CDR1 MNHEY and CDR2 SVGAGI. Material for sequencing was gut tissue. The receptor was derived from a girl between 10 and 17 years old with moderate ulcerative colitis. This chain joins TRBV6-5 and TRBJ1-5, with D unclear. CDR3 in amino acids: CASSLAPRGQPQHF. The CDR3 DNA reads as TGTGCCAGCAGTTTGGCTCCCCGGGGTCAGCCCCAGCATTTT.